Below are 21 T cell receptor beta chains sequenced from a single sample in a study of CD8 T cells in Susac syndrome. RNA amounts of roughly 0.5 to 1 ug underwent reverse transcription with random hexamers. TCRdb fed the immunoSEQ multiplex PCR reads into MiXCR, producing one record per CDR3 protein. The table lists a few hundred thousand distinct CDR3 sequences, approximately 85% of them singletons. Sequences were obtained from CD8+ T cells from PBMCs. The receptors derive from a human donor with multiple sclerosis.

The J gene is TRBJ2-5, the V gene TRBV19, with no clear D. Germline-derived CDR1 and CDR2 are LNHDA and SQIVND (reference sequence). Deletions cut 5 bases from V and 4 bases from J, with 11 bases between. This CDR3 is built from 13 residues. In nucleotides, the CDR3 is TGTGCCAGTAGTCCTACACCCAGAGAGACCCAGTACTTC. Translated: CASSPTPRETQYF.

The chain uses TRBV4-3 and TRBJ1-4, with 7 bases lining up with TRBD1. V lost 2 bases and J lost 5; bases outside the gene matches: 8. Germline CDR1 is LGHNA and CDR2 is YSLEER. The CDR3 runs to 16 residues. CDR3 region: CASSQLPTGNNEKLFF. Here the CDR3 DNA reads TGCGCCAGCAGCCAACTGCCGACAGGGAACAATGAAAAACTGTTTTTT.

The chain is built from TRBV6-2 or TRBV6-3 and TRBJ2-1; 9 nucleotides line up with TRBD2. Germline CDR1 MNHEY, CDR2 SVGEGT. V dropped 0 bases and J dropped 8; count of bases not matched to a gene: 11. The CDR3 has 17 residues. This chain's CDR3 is CASSYSIDSGSLYEQFF. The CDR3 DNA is TGTGCCAGCAGTTACTCCATCGATAGCGGGAGCCTCTATGAGCAGTTCTTC.

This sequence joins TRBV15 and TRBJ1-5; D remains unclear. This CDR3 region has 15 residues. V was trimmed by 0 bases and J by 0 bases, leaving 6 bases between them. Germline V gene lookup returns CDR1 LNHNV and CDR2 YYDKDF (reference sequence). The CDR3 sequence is CATSRDGNSNQPQHF. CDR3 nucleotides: TGTGCCACCAGCAGAGACGGCAATAGCAATCAGCCCCAGCATTTT.

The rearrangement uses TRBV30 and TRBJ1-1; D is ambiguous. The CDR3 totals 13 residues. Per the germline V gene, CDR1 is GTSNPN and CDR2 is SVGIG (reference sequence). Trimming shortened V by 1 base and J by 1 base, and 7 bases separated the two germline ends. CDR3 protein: CAWSAHGNTEAFF. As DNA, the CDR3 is TGTGCCTGGAGTGCGCACGGGAACACTGAAGCTTTCTTT.

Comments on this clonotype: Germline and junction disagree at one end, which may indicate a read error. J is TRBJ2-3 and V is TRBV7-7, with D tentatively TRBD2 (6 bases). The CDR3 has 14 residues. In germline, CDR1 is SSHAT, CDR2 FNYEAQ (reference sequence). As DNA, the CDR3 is TGTGCTAGCAGCTCGGGACTCCACACAGATACGCAGTATTTT. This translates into CASSSGLHTDTQYF.

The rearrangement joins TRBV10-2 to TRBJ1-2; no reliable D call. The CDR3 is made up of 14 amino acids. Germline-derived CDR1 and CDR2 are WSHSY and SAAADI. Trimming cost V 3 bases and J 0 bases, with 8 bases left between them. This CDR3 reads CASSETGANYGYTF. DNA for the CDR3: TGCGCCAGCAGTGAAACCGGGGCTAACTATGGCTACACCTTC.

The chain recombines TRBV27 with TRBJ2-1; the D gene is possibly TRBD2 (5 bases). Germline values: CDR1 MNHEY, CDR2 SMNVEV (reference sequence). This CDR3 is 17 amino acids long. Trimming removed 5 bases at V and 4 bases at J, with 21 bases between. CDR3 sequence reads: CASSASQRTNTYNEQFF. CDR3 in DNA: TGTGCCAGCAGTGCCTCCCAGCGGACCAATACATACAATGAGCAGTTCTTC.

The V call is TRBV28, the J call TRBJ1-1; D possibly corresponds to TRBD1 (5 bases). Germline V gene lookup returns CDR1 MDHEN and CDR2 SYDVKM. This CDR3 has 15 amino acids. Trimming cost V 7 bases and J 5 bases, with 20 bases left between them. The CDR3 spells CASMIGKGLATEAFF. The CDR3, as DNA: TGTGCCAGCATGATCGGAAAGGGGCTGGCAACTGAAGCTTTCTTT.

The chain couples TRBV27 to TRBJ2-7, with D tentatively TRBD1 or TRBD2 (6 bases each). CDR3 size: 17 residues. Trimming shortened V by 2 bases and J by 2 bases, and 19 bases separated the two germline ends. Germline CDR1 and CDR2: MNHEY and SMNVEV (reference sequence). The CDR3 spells CASSLEGGLGFAYEQYF. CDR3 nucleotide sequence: TGTGCCAGCAGTTTAGAGGGGGGCTTGGGTTTTGCCTACGAGCAGTACTTC.

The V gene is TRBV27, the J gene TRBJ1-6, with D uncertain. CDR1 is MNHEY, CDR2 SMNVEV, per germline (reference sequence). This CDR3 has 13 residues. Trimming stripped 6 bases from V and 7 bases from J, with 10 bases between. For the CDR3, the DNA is TGTGCCAGCAGCCACATACCGAATTCACCCCTCCACTTT. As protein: CASSHIPNSPLHF.

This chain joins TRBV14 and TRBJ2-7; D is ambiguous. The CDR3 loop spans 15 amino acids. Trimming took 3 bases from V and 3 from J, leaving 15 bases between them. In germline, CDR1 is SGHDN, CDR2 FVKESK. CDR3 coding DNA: TGTGCCAGCAGCCAGGTATCCCCTGTAATCTACGAGCAGTACTTC. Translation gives CASSQVSPVIYEQYF.

This chain's CDR3 is CASSQSAGTSESSRYEQFF. CDR3 DNA: TGTGCCAGCAGCCAGTCAGCCGGGACTAGCGAAAGTAGTAGATATGAGCAGTTCTTC. The J gene is TRBJ2-1, the V gene TRBV3-1, with 10 bases fitting TRBD2. Germline V gene sequence: CDR1 LGHDT, CDR2 YNNKEL (reference sequence). The CDR3 is 19 residues long. V gave up 3 bases and J gave up 8 bases; unmatched junction bases: 19.

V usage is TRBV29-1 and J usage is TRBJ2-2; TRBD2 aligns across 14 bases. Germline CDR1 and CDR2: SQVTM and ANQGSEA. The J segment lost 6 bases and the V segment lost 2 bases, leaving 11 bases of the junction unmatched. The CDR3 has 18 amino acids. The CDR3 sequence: CSVEYGGGLAGAAGELFF. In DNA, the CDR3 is TGCAGCGTTGAATACGGTGGGGGACTAGCGGGAGCCGCCGGGGAGCTGTTTTTT.

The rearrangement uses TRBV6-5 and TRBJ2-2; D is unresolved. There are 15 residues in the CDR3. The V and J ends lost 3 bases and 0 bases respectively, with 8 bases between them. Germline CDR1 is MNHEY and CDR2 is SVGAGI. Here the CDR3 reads CASSYAHANTGELFF. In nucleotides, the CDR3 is TGTGCCAGCAGTTATGCTCATGCGAACACCGGGGAGCTGTTTTTT.

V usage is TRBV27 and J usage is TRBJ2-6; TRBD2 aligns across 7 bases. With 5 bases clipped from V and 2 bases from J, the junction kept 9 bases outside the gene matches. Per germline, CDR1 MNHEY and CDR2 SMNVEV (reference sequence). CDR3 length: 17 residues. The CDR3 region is CASSQINGGAGANVLTF. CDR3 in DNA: TGTGCCAGCAGTCAAATCAATGGGGGGGCTGGGGCCAACGTCCTGACTTTC.

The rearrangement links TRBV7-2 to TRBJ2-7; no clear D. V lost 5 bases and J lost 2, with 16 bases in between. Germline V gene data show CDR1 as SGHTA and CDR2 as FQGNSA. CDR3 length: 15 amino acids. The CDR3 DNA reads TGTGCCAGCAGCGGAACAGTCACCGCTCCCTACGAGCAGTACTTC. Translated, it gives CASSGTVTAPYEQYF.

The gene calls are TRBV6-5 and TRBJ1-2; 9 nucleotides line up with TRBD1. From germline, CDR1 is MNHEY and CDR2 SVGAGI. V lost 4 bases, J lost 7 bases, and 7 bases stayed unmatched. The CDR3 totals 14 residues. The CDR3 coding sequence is TGTGCCAGCAGTTTCGCGGGACAGGGATTTGGCTACACCTTC. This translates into CASSFAGQGFGYTF.

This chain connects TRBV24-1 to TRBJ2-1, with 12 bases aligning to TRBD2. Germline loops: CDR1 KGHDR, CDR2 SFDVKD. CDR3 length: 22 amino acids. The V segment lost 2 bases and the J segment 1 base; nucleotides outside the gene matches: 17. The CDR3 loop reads CATSDSLGVTSGSLWSYNEQFF. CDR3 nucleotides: TGTGCCACCAGTGATTCCCTAGGGGTGACTAGCGGGAGCCTCTGGTCCTACAATGAGCAGTTCTTC.

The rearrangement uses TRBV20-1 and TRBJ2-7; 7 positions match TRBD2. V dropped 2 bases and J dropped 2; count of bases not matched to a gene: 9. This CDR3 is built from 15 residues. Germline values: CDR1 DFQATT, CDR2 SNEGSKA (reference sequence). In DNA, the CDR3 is TGCAGTGCTAGAAGCGGGGACCTAAAACCCTACGAGCAGTACTTC. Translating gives CSARSGDLKPYEQYF.

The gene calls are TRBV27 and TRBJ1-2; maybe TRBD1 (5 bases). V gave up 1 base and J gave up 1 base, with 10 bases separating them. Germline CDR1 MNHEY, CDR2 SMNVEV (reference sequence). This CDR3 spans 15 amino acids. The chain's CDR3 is CASSLFGANNYGYTF. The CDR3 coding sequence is TGTGCCAGCAGTTTATTTGGGGCAAATAACTATGGCTACACCTTC.